One sample yielded the 17 T cell receptor beta chains listed below, sequenced in a study of metastatic and nonmetastatic thyroid tumors. TCRdb reanalyzed the PCR reads with MiXCR. This table has about 90,000 clones, over 8.5% appearing once. Every patient was untreated before thyroid surgery. The specimen was blood. These receptors came from a female donor with papillary thyroid cancer or a benign thyroid nodule (not recorded which). Some clones in this sample may be carry-over from other donors' samples.

This clone was seen repeatedly, ten times or more. The gene calls are TRBV6-1 and TRBJ1-1; a weak D match, TRBD1 (5 bases). Germline lookup yields CDR1 MNHNS and CDR2 SASEGT. V lost 7 bases and J lost 4, with 16 bases in between. This CDR3 comprises 14 residues. The CDR3 loop reads CASTPLWGGTEAFF. The CDR3 DNA sequence: TGTGCCAGCACTCCTTTATGGGGGGGCACTGAAGCTTTCTTT.

This clone has a single count. A much larger clonotype is one base distant, so this may be a read error. The V gene is TRBV11-2, the J gene TRBJ2-5, with 10 bases matching TRBD2. This CDR3 is 18 amino acids long. Germline CDR1 SGHAT, CDR2 FQNNGV. J gave up 6 bases and V 6 bases, and 19 bases lay outside the gene matches. CDR3 in DNA: TGTGCCAGCAGACCGCCGGGAGCGGGGGGGCCGTATACGAAGACCCAGTACTTC. The encoded protein is CASRPPGAGGPYTKTQYF.

This clone has a count of ten or more. The chain combines TRBV5-1 with TRBJ2-2; no clear D. Per germline, CDR1 SGHRS and CDR2 YFSETQ. CDR3 length: 15 amino acids. Trimming removed 0 bases at V and 6 bases at J, with 12 bases between. CDR3 region: CASSLALEAPGELFF. For the CDR3, the DNA is TGCGCCAGCAGCTTGGCCTTAGAAGCCCCCGGGGAGCTGTTTTTT.

Ten or more counts support this clone. The chain is built from TRBV6-1 and TRBJ2-7; 8 nucleotides line up with TRBD1. CDR1 and CDR2 (germline): MNHNS, SASEGT. Trimming cost V 1 base and J 5 bases; bases outside gene matches: 7. The CDR3 is 15 amino acids. The CDR3 spells CASSEVSGQGHEQYF. For the CDR3, the DNA is TGTGCCAGCAGTGAAGTAAGCGGACAGGGACACGAGCAGTACTTC.

This clone was found many times. V and J are TRBV3-1 and TRBJ2-2; 8 bases map to TRBD2. Germline CDR1 reads LGHDT; CDR2 reads YNNKEL (reference sequence). V was clipped by 3 bases and J by 4 bases; unmatched bases: 7. This CDR3 spans 16 amino acids. The CDR3 DNA reads as TGTGCCAGCAGCCAGAAAGCGGGGGTCGGCACCGGGGAGCTGTTTTTT. Its protein is CASSQKAGVGTGELFF.

The chain combines TRBV20-1 with TRBJ2-5; TRBD2 matches at 11 bases. Germline trimming cut 6 bases from V and 5 bases from J; bases unmatched to any gene: 5. The CDR3 is 13 residues long. Germline assignment: CDR1 DFQATT and CDR2 SNEGSKA (reference sequence). The CDR3 DNA is TGCAGTGCCGTAGCGGGGGGGCAGGAGACCCAGTACTTC. Protein sequence: CSAVAGGQETQYF.

This clone was recorded at least ten times. This rearrangement joins TRBV2 to TRBJ1-2; D is possibly TRBD1 (5 bases). This CDR3 is 12 amino acids long. V lost 8 bases to trimming and J lost 8 bases, with 15 bases between them. Germline lookup yields CDR1 SNHLY and CDR2 FYNNEI. DNA of the CDR3: TGTGCCAGCTATGGGGGGATCGGGGGCTACACCTTC. Its protein product is CASYGGIGGYTF.

In regard to this clone: Just one base apart from a much larger clone, this may be a read error. The sample carries other DNA sequences with the same CDR3. V is TRBV6-5 and J is TRBJ2-5; 9 bases match TRBD2. The V gene's germline CDR1 is MNHEY and CDR2 SVGAGI. The CDR3 loop spans 17 amino acids. Unmatched junction bases numbered 9, after V lost 2 bases and J lost 2 bases. For the CDR3, the DNA is TGTGCCAGCAGTTACCCTAAAGCGGGGGGCCCACAAGAGACCCAGTACTTC. Residues: CASSYPKAGGPQETQYF.

In this sample, this clone turned up a few times. This may stem from a read error, because a much larger clone lies one nucleotide away. The CDR3 does not close with the conserved phenylalanine or tryptophan, likely indicating a read error. The chain recombines TRBV11-2 with TRBJ1-1, with TRBD1 identical over 8 bases. V dropped 1 base and J dropped 1; count of bases not matched to a gene: 5. This CDR3 has 16 residues. Germline V CDR1 and CDR2: SGHAT, FQNNGV. The chain's CDR3 is CASSLGTGRRNTEAFL. The CDR3 DNA follows: TGTGCCAGCAGCTTAGGGACAGGGAGGAGGAACACTGAAGCTTTCCTT.

This clone was found many times. This sequence joins TRBV20-1 and TRBJ2-7; no firm D call. Germline loops: CDR1 DFQATT, CDR2 SNEGSKA (reference sequence). Trimming took off 6 bases at V and 6 bases at J, with 18 bases between the two ends. The CDR3 is 13 amino acids. CDR3 protein: CSALGYGVREQYF. The CDR3 DNA sequence: TGCAGTGCCTTAGGGTATGGAGTGCGCGAGCAGTACTTC.

V usage is TRBV18 and J usage is TRBJ1-1; D remains ambiguous. The CDR3 is made up of 14 amino acids. In germline, CDR1 is KGHSH, CDR2 LQKENI. Trimming removed 3 bases at V and 0 bases at J, with 8 bases between. The CDR3 sequence is CASSPSKMNTEAFF. The DNA for the CDR3 is TGTGCCAGCTCACCTTCTAAGATGAACACTGAAGCTTTCTTT. Full variable domain (remainder filled in from reference TRBV18 and TRBJ1-1): NAGVMQNPRHLVRRRGQEARLRCSPMKGHSHVYWYRQLPEEGLKFMVYLQKENIIDESGMPKERFSAEFPKEGPSILRIQQVVRGDSAAYFCASSPSKMNTEAFFGQGTRLTVV.

This clone was counted many times. This chain uses TRBV5-1 with TRBJ1-2; TRBD1 agrees at 8 bases. Germline loops: CDR1 SGHRS, CDR2 YFSETQ. This CDR3 comprises 17 residues. V trimming: 0 bases; J trimming: 1 base; junction bases outside the gene matches: 8. Here the CDR3 DNA reads TGCGCCAGCAGCTTGGCCTCCGGGACAGGCTATAACTATGGCTACACCTTC. The encoded protein is CASSLASGTGYNYGYTF.

CDR3 sequence: CASSSSGGEAFF. The DNA for the CDR3 is TGTGCCAGCAGCTCTTCGGGGGGTGAAGCTTTCTTT. The chain couples TRBV7-6 to TRBJ1-1; D possibly corresponds to TRBD1 (5 bases). Deletions cut 4 bases from V and 7 bases from J, with 10 bases between. This CDR3 has 12 amino acids. Germline V gene lookup returns CDR1 SGHVS and CDR2 FNYEAQ. The whole variable domain, remainder taken from reference TRBV7-6 and TRBJ1-1, is GAGVSQSPRYKVTKRGQDVALRCDPISGHVSLYWYRQALGQGPEFLTYFNYEAQQDKSGLPNDRFSAERPEGSISTLTIQRTEQRDSAMYRCASSSSGGEAFFGQGTRLTVV.

In its sample, this clone was seen many times. This rearrangement joins TRBV19 to TRBJ2-3; D call uncertain. CDR1 and CDR2 from the germline V gene are LNHDA and SQIVND (reference sequence). Trimming took off 0 bases at V and 2 bases at J, with 12 bases between the two ends. The CDR3 extends over 16 amino acids. CDR3 bases: TGTGCCAGTAGTATAGAAGGTGCAGAAGTCACAGATACGCAGTATTTT. Its protein is CASSIEGAEVTDTQYF.

This clone was found many times. The chain is built from TRBV9 and TRBJ2-7; 9 bases map to TRBD1. The CDR3 is made up of 15 amino acids. Germline assignment: CDR1 SGDLS and CDR2 YYNGEE. The V and J ends lost 1 base and 5 bases, in that order; junction bases with no gene match: 7. CDR3 in DNA: TGTGCCAGCAGCGTACATTGGACAGGGGTAAACGAGCAGTACTTC. Translated: CASSVHWTGVNEQYF.

This clone was counted at least ten times. V and J are TRBV7-8 and TRBJ1-4; D gene unclear. This CDR3 spans 13 amino acids. V gave up 0 bases and J gave up 5 bases, with 4 bases separating them. Germline V gives CDR1 SGHVS, CDR2 FQNEAQ. The CDR3 DNA is TGTGCCAGCAGCTTAGCAGGGAATGAAAAACTGTTTTTT. It specifies CASSLAGNEKLFF.

At least ten counts were recorded for this clone. J is TRBJ2-3 and V is TRBV5-1; TRBD1 matches 8 bases. Germline CDR1 is SGHRS and CDR2 is YFSETQ. V trimming: 4 bases; J trimming: 6 bases; junction bases outside the gene matches: 10. The CDR3 totals 15 residues. The CDR3 reads CASSPATGVTDTQYF. CDR3 coding DNA: TGCGCCAGCAGCCCGGCGACAGGGGTGACGGATACGCAGTATTTT.